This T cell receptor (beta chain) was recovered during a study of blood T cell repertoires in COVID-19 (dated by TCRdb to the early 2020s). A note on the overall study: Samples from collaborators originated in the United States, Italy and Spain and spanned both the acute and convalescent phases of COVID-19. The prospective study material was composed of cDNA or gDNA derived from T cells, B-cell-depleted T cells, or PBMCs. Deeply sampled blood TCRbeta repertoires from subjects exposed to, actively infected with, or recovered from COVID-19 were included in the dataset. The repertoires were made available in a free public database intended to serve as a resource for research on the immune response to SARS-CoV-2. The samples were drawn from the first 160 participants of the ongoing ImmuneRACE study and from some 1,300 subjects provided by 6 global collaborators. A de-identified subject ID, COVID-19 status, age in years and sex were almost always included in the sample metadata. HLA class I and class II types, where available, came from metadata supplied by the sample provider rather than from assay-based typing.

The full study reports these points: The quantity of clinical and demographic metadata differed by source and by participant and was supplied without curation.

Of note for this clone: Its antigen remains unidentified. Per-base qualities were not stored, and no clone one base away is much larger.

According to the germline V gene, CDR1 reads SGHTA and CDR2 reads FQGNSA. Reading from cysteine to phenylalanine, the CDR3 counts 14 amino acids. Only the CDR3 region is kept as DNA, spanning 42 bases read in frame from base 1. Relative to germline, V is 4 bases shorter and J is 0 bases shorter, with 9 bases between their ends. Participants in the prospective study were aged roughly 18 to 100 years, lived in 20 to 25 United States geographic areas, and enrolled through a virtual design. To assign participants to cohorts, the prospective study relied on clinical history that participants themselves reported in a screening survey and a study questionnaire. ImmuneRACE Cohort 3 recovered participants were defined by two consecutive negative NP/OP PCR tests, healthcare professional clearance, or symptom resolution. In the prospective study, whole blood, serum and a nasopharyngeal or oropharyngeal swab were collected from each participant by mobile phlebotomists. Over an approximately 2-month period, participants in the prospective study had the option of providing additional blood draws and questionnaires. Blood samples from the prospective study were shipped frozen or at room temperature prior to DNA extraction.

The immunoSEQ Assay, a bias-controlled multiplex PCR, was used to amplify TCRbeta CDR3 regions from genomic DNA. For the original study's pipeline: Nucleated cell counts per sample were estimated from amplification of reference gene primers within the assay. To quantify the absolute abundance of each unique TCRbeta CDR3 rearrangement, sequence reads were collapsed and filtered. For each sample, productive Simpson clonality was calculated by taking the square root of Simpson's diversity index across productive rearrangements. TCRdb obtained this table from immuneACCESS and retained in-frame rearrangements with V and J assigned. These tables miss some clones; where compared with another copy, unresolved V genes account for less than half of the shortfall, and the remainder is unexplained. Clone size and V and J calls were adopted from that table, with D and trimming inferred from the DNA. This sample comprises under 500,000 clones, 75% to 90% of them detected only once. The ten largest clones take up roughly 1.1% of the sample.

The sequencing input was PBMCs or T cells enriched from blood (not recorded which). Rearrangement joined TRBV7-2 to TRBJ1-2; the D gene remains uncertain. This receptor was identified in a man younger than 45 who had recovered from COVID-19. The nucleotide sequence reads TGTGCCAGCAGCTCGGAGAGAGCTAACTATGGCTACACCTTC. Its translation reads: CASSSERANYGYTF.